This T cell receptor beta chain stems from a study of cytomegalovirus exposure and HLA in healthy donors. Per the germline V gene, CDR1 is MGHRA and CDR2 is YSYEKL. Trimming at V came to 4 bases and at J to 1 base, leaving 13 bases not matched to a gene. This CDR3 region has 17 residues. TCRdb's copy holds only in-frame clones and misses some; the assay was immunoSEQ multiplex PCR. Among more than 300,000 clones listed, roughly 88% were seen once. The TCR comes from a young woman in good health and CMV-seronegative. V and J are TRBV4-1 and TRBJ2-7, with 7 positions matching TRBD2. What was sequenced was PBMCs. The DNA of the CDR3 is TGCGCCAGCAGCCTTAGGGAGGGGCAGGGTCTATCCTACGAGCAGTACTTC. It codes for CASSLREGQGLSYEQYF.